Listed here is a single T cell receptor beta chain. Germline CDR1 is SGHRS and CDR2 is YFSETQ. The CDR3 totals 14 residues. The ends lost 1 base at V and 8 bases at J; junction bases unmatched: 2. This sample is part of a study of blood T cell repertoires in COVID-19. Measured with immunoSEQ multiplex PCR; TCRdb has only the in-frame clones, and not every one. Of about 62,000 clones listed, 75% to 90% are singletons. The source of this sequence is a woman of 80 years or more with acute or convalescent COVID-19. The V and J genes are TRBV5-1 and TRBJ2-1; 11 bases align to TRBD2. Sequenced: peripheral blood. DNA for the CDR3: TGCGCCAGCAGCTTGACTAGCGGGAGTCATGAGCAGTTCTTC. It translates to CASSLTSGSHEQFF.